Following are 3 T cell receptor beta chains from one sample sequenced in a study of T cells in localized non-small cell lung cancer. The data were produced by immunoSEQ multiplex PCR, yet TCRdb's version contains in-frame clones alone and is incomplete. Altogether about 5,500 clones are present, around 83% being singletons, with the ten largest covering more than 50%. The input for sequencing was peripheral blood mononuclear cells, taken before any cancer treatment. These receptors came from a female donor over 55 with stage II lung adenocarcinoma.

V is TRBV10-3 and J is TRBJ1-1; 8 positions agree with TRBD1. The CDR3 has 12 amino acids. The germline gives CDR1 ENHRY, CDR2 SYGVKD. The junction had 2 bases not matched to a gene; V was cut back by 10 bases and J by 1 base. The CDR3 loop is CANGQGNTEAFF. CDR3 nucleotide sequence: TGTGCCAACGGACAGGGGAACACTGAAGCTTTCTTT.

There are a few counts of this clone. Here the CDR3 DNA reads TGTGCCAGCAGTCCTCGCGGGAGGAACACCGGGGAGCTGTTTTTT. Its protein product is CASSPRGRNTGELFF. V gene TRBV6-1 combines with J gene TRBJ2-2; 7 bases map to TRBD2. The trim removed 5 bases at V and 1 base at J, leaving 4 bases unmatched. This CDR3 has 15 amino acids. CDR1 is MNHNS, CDR2 SASEGT, per germline.

This sequence joins TRBV6-1 and TRBJ2-1; unclear D gene. The CDR3 runs to 11 residues. Germline V lookup: CDR1 MNHNS, CDR2 SASEGT. With 2 bases removed from V and 8 bases from J, the gap between germline ends came to 4 bases. CDR3 bases: TGTGCCAGCAGTGAATCTTATGAGCAGTTCTTC. Its translation: CASSESYEQFF.